A single sample gave rise to the 32 T cell receptor beta chains below, sequenced in a study of metastatic and nonmetastatic thyroid tumors. TCRdb re-called clones via MiXCR from the PCR reads. Of around 46,000 clones in the sample, roughly a fifth were seen once. Nobody among the patients had been given any treatment before thyroid surgery. Input material: blood. These receptors were collected from a male donor with papillary thyroid cancer or a benign thyroid nodule (not recorded which). Some clones in this sample may be carry-over from other donors' samples.

Judged by abundance, this clone is medium-sized (0.01 to 0.1%). The gene calls are TRBV5-1 and TRBJ2-2; TRBD1 agrees at 7 bases. In germline, CDR1 is SGHRS, CDR2 YFSETQ. V shed 2 bases, J shed 0 bases, and the junction held 1 base outside the gene matches. The CDR3 contains 15 residues. The CDR3 loop is CASSFDRANTGELFF. CDR3 nucleotide sequence: TGCGCCAGCAGCTTTGACAGGGCGAACACCGGGGAGCTGTTTTTT.

This clone was recorded at least ten times. The J gene is TRBJ2-3, the V gene TRBV25-1; the match to TRBD2 covers 9 bases. This CDR3 is 18 amino acids long. The V segment lost 0 bases and the J segment 2 bases; nucleotides outside the gene matches: 9. The germline V gene encodes CDR1 MGHDK and CDR2 SYGVNS. The CDR3 DNA reads TGTGCCAGCAGTGAATATAGCGGGGGAACACTACTCACAGATACGCAGTATTTT. The encoded protein is CASSEYSGGTLLTDTQYF.

This clone was detected many times. This sequence joins TRBV4-1 and TRBJ2-1; 7 bases are a match to TRBD1. The CDR3 has 19 amino acids. J lost 4 bases, V lost 4 bases, and 19 bases had no gene match. CDR1 and CDR2 (germline): MGHRA, YSYEKL. This CDR3 is CASSRGGLLASSPYNEQFF. CDR3 DNA: TGCGCCAGCAGCCGAGGGGGCCTTCTCGCTAGTTCCCCATACAATGAGCAGTTCTTC.

By share, this clone counts as medium-sized. V and J are TRBV11-3 and TRBJ1-2, with 9 nucleotides matching TRBD1. The CDR3 runs to 15 residues. Trimming cost V 5 bases and J 8 bases; bases outside gene matches: 12. Germline CDR1 is SGHNT and CDR2 is YENEEA. The CDR3 spells CASSPRLQGALGYTF. The CDR3 bases are TGTGCCAGCAGCCCCCGCCTACAGGGGGCTTTGGGCTACACCTTC. The full variable domain, rest sourced from reference TRBV11-3 and TRBJ1-2, is EAGVVQSPRYKIIEKKQPVAFWCNPISGHNTLYWYLQNLGQGPELLIRYENEEAVDDSQLPKDRFSAERLKGVDSTLKIQPAELGDSAVYLCASSPRLQGALGYTFGSGTRLTVV.

This clone was counted at least ten times. The chain combines TRBV27 with TRBJ2-7; 7 bases map to TRBD2. CDR3 length equals 13 residues. Germline trimming cut 9 bases from V and 4 bases from J; bases unmatched to any gene: 9. Per the germline V gene, CDR1 is MNHEY and CDR2 is SMNVEV (reference sequence). DNA for the CDR3: TGTGCCAGATTGATGGGGGGGGAATACGAGCAGTACTTC. It is translated as CARLMGGEYEQYF.

This clone was found many times. The CDR3 reads CASSLSPGQVSYEQYF. The CDR3 DNA sequence: TGTGCCAGCAGTTTAAGCCCGGGACAGGTTAGTTACGAGCAGTACTTC. The chain has TRBV27 and TRBJ2-7, with 8 bases identical to TRBD1. The CDR3 length is 16 residues. Germline V gene data show CDR1 as MNHEY and CDR2 as SMNVEV (reference sequence). V lost 2 bases and J lost 4; bases outside the gene matches: 10.

In its sample, this clone was seen a few times. DNA for the CDR3: TGTGCCAGCAGTGGACAGCGCGGGACTAGTGTATCCTACGAGCAGTACTTC. Translation gives CASSGQRGTSVSYEQYF. The chain recombines TRBV6-1 with TRBJ2-7; 8 bases are a match to TRBD2. Germline loops: CDR1 MNHNS, CDR2 SASEGT. The V segment lost 4 bases and the J segment 1 base; nucleotides outside the gene matches: 12. The CDR3 has 17 residues.

This clone has ten or more counts. Since a much larger clone is just one base distant, this may be a read error. The chain links TRBV24-1 to TRBJ1-5; D might be TRBD1 (5 bases). CDR1 and CDR2 (germline): KGHDR, SFDVKD. The CDR3 sequence is 16 residues long. V lost 6 bases to trimming and J lost 8 bases, with 22 bases between them. The CDR3 region is CATSPPPWGSQEPQHF. CDR3 in DNA: TGTGCCACCAGTCCTCCCCCATGGGGCAGCCAAGAGCCCCAGCATTTT.

The chain uses TRBV20-1 and TRBJ2-3; 14 bases match TRBD2. This CDR3 region has 15 residues. Per the germline V gene, CDR1 is DFQATT and CDR2 is SNEGSKA (reference sequence). V dropped 5 bases and J dropped 6; count of bases not matched to a gene: 7. The CDR3 loop is CSAESRTSGGDTQYF. CDR3 in DNA: TGCAGTGCTGAGAGCAGGACTAGCGGGGGGGATACGCAGTATTTT.

In its sample, this clone was seen a few times. Just one base apart from a much larger clone, this may be a read error. CDR3 region: CSSKTGNTGELFF. The CDR3 nucleotides read TGCAGCTCTAAAACAGGGAACACCGGGGAGCTGTTTTTT. The gene calls are TRBV29-1 and TRBJ2-2, with D possibly being TRBD1 (5 bases). This CDR3 has 13 amino acids. Trimming removed 8 bases at V and 1 base at J, with 11 bases between. The germline V gene encodes CDR1 SQVTM and CDR2 ANQGSEA.

The chain links TRBV6-1 to TRBJ2-7; D is undetermined. Trimming removed 5 bases at V and 3 bases at J, with 14 bases between. CDR3 length: 14 residues. Germline V gene sequence: CDR1 MNHNS, CDR2 SASEGT. The CDR3 loop reads CASSSVALYYEQYF. CDR3 nucleotides: TGTGCCAGCAGTTCGGTGGCCCTTTACTACGAGCAGTACTTC.

In this sample, this clone turned up many times. V gene TRBV29-1 combines with J gene TRBJ2-2; 7 bases align to TRBD1. V shed 7 bases and J 2 bases; nucleotides not matched to a gene: 4. Germline values: CDR1 SQVTM, CDR2 ANQGSEA. The CDR3 consists of 13 residues. CDR3 region: CSARDSNTGELFF. CDR3 nucleotide sequence: TGCAGCGCCCGGGACAGTAACACCGGGGAGCTGTTTTTT.

Remarks on this clone: Given a much more abundant clone one base away, this may be a read error. CDR3 loop: CATRGGPNTWELFF. The CDR3 DNA follows: TGTGCCACCAGGGGGGGGCCAAACACCTGGGAGCTGTTTTTT. The V and J genes are TRBV24-1 and TRBJ2-2; D possibly corresponds to TRBD2 (7 bases). CDR1 and CDR2 (germline): KGHDR, SFDVKD. This CDR3 has 14 amino acids.

The gene calls are TRBV5-1 and TRBJ2-7, with TRBD2 identical over 10 bases. Germline CDR1 reads SGHRS; CDR2 reads YFSETQ. V shed 4 bases and J 8 bases; nucleotides not matched to a gene: 6. The CDR3 is made up of 13 amino acids. Here the CDR3 DNA reads TGCGCCAGCAGCCCAGGGACTAGCGCCCAGCAGTACTTC. This sequence encodes CASSPGTSAQQYF.

This clone was observed a few times. This chain connects TRBV11-2 to TRBJ1-2; weak D call: TRBD1 (6 bases). This CDR3 region has 20 residues. V shed 0 bases and J shed 7 bases, with 30 bases lying between them. CDR1 and CDR2 from the germline V gene are SGHAT and FQNNGV. The CDR3 bases are TGTGCCAGCAGCTTAGAGCAGGGGTTCGGCTATTTCCGTCGGGCTGTTGGCTACACCTTC. Amino acids: CASSLEQGFGYFRRAVGYTF.

This clone was counted ten times or more. The rearrangement links TRBV24-1 to TRBJ2-2, with a possible D match to TRBD2 (7 bases). CDR1 is KGHDR, CDR2 SFDVKD, per germline. This CDR3 comprises 14 residues. The germline V and J ends were trimmed by 7 bases and 2 bases, with 10 bases remaining between them. CDR3 region: CATRGGPNTGELFF. The CDR3 coding sequence is TGTGCCACCAGGGGGGGGCCAAACACCGGGGAGCTGTTTTTT.

This clone has a count of ten or more. The same CDR3 can be traced to other DNA sequences in this sample. The V gene is TRBV19, the J gene TRBJ2-1, with 10 bases that match TRBD1. The CDR3 length is 15 residues. The V gene end was trimmed by 5 bases and the J gene end by 8 bases; junction bases not matched to a gene: 9. Germline CDR1 and CDR2: LNHDA and SQIVND (reference sequence). CDR3 nucleotides: TGTGCCAGTAGTTTACCGGGACAGGGGACAGATGAGCAGTTCTTC. It is translated as CASSLPGQGTDEQFF.

This clone was seen at least ten times. This sequence joins TRBV7-8 and TRBJ1-4, with 7 positions matching TRBD1. Germline CDR1 SGHVS, CDR2 FQNEAQ. The V segment lost 6 bases and the J segment 0 bases; nucleotides outside the gene matches: 4. CDR3 size: 15 residues. CDR3 in DNA: TGTGCCAGCAGTTTGGGACAGTCAACTAATGAAAAACTGTTTTTT. As protein: CASSLGQSTNEKLFF.

This clone was seen many times. One end of the junction varies from germline; a read error may be responsible. The CDR3: CASSPGQGLPFWIF. CDR3 bases: TGTGCCAGCAGCCCGGGACAGGGACTCCCTTTTTGGATCTTC. V gene TRBV5-5 combines with J gene TRBJ2-1; 9 positions agree with TRBD1. CDR1 is SGHKS, CDR2 YYEKEE, per germline (reference sequence). This CDR3 spans 14 amino acids.

This clone was picked up many times. The junction does not match germline at one end; this may be a read error. The sample carries other DNA sequences with the same CDR3. The chain has TRBV7-3 and TRBJ1-1; D not resolved. Germline V gene lookup returns CDR1 SGHTA and CDR2 FQGTGA. The CDR3 extends over 13 amino acids. The CDR3 reads CASSFSQNTEAFF. CDR3 nucleotides: TGTGCCAGCAGCTTTAGTCAGAACACTGAGGCTTTCTTT.

This clone rates as medium-sized (0.01 to 0.1%). This chain joins TRBV28 and TRBJ2-7, with D possibly being TRBD2 (6 bases). Germline values: CDR1 MDHEN, CDR2 SYDVKM. The V and J ends lost 6 bases and 3 bases respectively, with 18 bases between them. This CDR3 has 15 amino acids. Written as DNA, the CDR3 is TGTGCCAGCAGCTCTCCCGGGACGGGGGACTACGAGCAGTACTTC. Protein product: CASSSPGTGDYEQYF.

In this sample, this clone turned up many times. The chain combines TRBV11-3 with TRBJ1-2; D is unclear. The CDR3 totals 12 residues. CDR1 and CDR2 (germline): SGHNT, YENEEA. Trimming removed 3 bases from V and 1 base from J, with 3 bases in between. The DNA for the CDR3 is TGTGCCAGCAGCTTGGATAACTATGGCTACACCTTC. Its protein is CASSLDNYGYTF.

The table lists this clone with many counts. The chain is built from TRBV24-1 and TRBJ1-5, with D possibly matching TRBD1 (5 bases). Trimming stripped 5 bases from V and 7 bases from J, with 11 bases between. This CDR3 is built from 13 residues. Germline CDR1 reads KGHDR; CDR2 reads SFDVKD. The CDR3: CATSAGLGQPQHF. The CDR3 DNA reads as TGTGCCACCAGTGCAGGGTTAGGGCAGCCCCAGCATTTT.

This clone was observed many times. The chain carries TRBV15 and TRBJ2-7, with D unresolved. The germline CDR1 and CDR2 sequences are LNHNV and YYDKDF (reference sequence). The V end lost 0 bases, the J end lost 3 bases, and 9 bases lay between the germline ends. The CDR3 runs to 14 residues. This chain's CDR3 is CATSREGINYEQYF. The CDR3 nucleotides read TGTGCCACCAGCAGAGAGGGGATTAACTACGAGCAGTACTTC.

The sample holds many counts of this clone. The gene calls are TRBV12-3 or TRBV12-4 and TRBJ2-1; tentative D call: TRBD1 (5 bases). This CDR3 has 16 residues. V gave up 7 bases and J gave up 0 bases, with 16 bases separating them. The CDR3 DNA sequence: TGTGCCAGCACCAATAGACAGAGCAGCTCCTACAATGAGCAGTTCTTC. Residues: CASTNRQSSSYNEQFF.

This clone was counted many times. V usage is TRBV19 and J usage is TRBJ2-4, with D tentatively TRBD1 or TRBD2 (5 bases each). V lost 5 bases to trimming and J lost 1 base, with 24 bases between them. The CDR3 sequence is 19 residues long. Germline V gene data show CDR1 as LNHDA and CDR2 as SQIVND (reference sequence). This chain's CDR3 is CASSPSMGTYLRAKNIQYF. DNA of the CDR3: TGTGCCAGTAGTCCATCAATGGGGACCTACCTCAGGGCCAAAAACATTCAGTACTTC.

Ten or more counts support this clone. This chain connects TRBV5-8 to TRBJ1-2; TRBD1 matches at 11 bases. The germline CDR1 and CDR2 sequences are SGHTS and YDEGEE. Trimming cost V 2 bases and J 5 bases; bases outside gene matches: 5. CDR3 size: 15 residues. Here the CDR3 DNA reads TGTGCCAGCAGCTTCCGGACAGGGGGCGAATATGGCTACACCTTC. It yields the protein CASSFRTGGEYGYTF.

As to this clone: The junction differs from germline at one of its ends, possibly a read error. The J gene is TRBJ2-7, the V gene TRBV7-2, with a possible D match to TRBD1 (5 bases). The CDR3 consists of 14 residues. Per the germline V gene, CDR1 is SGHTA and CDR2 is FQGNSA. The CDR3 nucleotides are TGTGCCAGTAGCTTAGAGGCACAGGCCTACGAGCAGTACTTC. This gives the protein CASSLEAQAYEQYF.

This chain joins TRBV20-1 and TRBJ2-3; 8 nucleotides align to TRBD2. The CDR3 has 17 amino acids. The trim removed 3 bases at V and 1 base at J, leaving 12 bases unmatched. Germline V gene data show CDR1 as DFQATT and CDR2 as SNEGSKA (reference sequence). The CDR3 bases are TGCAGTGCTAGTTCTCGGGGGGGGAACCCTCGCACAGATACGCAGTATTTT. Translated: CSASSRGGNPRTDTQYF.

This clone was counted at least ten times. The chain is built from TRBV7-3 and TRBJ2-5; 8 bases fit TRBD1. V lost 1 base, J lost 5 bases, and 9 bases stayed unmatched. Germline CDR1 and CDR2: SGHTA and FQGTGA. The CDR3 covers 16 residues. CDR3 loop: CASSLRAGGPIETQYF. As DNA, the CDR3 is TGTGCCAGCAGCTTAAGGGCAGGGGGCCCCATCGAGACCCAGTACTTC.

The CDR3 loop reads CASSPEYGQVLDGIQYF. The CDR3 coding sequence is TGCGCCAGCAGCCCGGAATATGGACAGGTCCTCGACGGCATTCAGTACTTC. The chain carries TRBV5-1 and TRBJ2-4, with 7 bases identical to TRBD1. The junction had 19 bases not matched to a gene; V was cut back by 4 bases and J by 9 bases. Germline CDR1 SGHRS, CDR2 YFSETQ. The CDR3 runs to 17 residues.

Of note for this clone: At one end the junction does not follow the germline gene, possibly because of a read error. V is TRBV11-2 and J is TRBJ2-2; the D gene is possibly TRBD1 (5 bases). The CDR3 sequence is 16 residues long. Germline V gene sequence: CDR1 SGHAT, CDR2 FQNNGV. The DNA of the CDR3 is TGTGTCAGCAGCTTACAGCCCTTAGGGGTTACCGGGGAGCTGTTTTTT. Translated: CVSSLQPLGVTGELFF.